This TCR beta chain was recorded in a study of cytomegalovirus exposure and HLA in healthy donors. In the study overall: Earlier results showed 90 million to 120 million unique TCR beta sequences derived from approximately 180 million T cells. Findings and limits, study-wide: Accurate prediction of most subjects' HLA-A and HLA-B alleles from TCR beta sequences was reported.

The germline V gene has CDR1 LNHNV and CDR2 YYDKDF (reference sequence). Trimming removed 5 bases from V and 5 bases from J; junction bases left unmatched: 15. This CDR3 spans 17 amino acids. A note on this clone: The antigen is unknown.

PCR was performed using 60 Vbeta and 13 Jbeta primers. TCRdb's copy holds only in-frame clones and misses some; the assay was immunoSEQ multiplex PCR. The sample lists 90,000 to 150,000 clones, around 60% occurring once. The genes are TRBV15 and TRBJ2-7; 10 positions agree with TRBD2. Sequenced: PBMCs. The receptor comes from a man aged 40-49 years in good health and CMV-seropositive. The CDR3 DNA sequence: TGTGCCACCAGCGCGACCAGGGGAGCGGGAGGGCACCACGAGCAGTACTTC. Its protein product is CATSATRGAGGHHEQYF.